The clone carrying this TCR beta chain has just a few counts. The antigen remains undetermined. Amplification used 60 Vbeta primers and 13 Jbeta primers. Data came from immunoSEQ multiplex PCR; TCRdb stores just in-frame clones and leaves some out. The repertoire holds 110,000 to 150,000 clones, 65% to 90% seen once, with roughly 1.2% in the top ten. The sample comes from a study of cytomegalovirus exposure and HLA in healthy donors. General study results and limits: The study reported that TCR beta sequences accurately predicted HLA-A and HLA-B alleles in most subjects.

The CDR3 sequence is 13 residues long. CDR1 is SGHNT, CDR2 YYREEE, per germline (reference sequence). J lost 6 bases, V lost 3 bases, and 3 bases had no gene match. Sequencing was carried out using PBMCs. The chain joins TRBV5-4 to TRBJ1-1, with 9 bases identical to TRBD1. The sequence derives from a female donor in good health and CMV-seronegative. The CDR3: CASSWTGAPEAFF. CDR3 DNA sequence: TGTGCCAGCAGCTGGACAGGGGCCCCTGAAGCTTTCTTT. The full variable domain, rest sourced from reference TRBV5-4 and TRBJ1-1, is ETGVTQSPTHLIKTRGQQVTLRCSSQSGHNTVSWYQQALGQGPQFIFQYYREEENGRGNFPPRFSGLQFPNYSSELNVNALELDDSALYLCASSWTGAPEAFFGQGTRLTVV.